The rows below give T cell receptor beta chains drawn from one sample of a study of cytomegalovirus exposure and HLA in healthy donors. Sequencing was performed with immunoSEQ multiplex PCR; in TCRdb, only in-frame clones are kept and a portion is missing. The table includes about 130,000 clones, 85% to 90% detected once. The sample was PBMCs. The source of these receptors is a woman between 18 and 29 years old in good health and CMV-seronegative. The CDR3 runs from the conserved cysteine through the conserved F or W. A D gene is named only where the DNA matches it firmly.

>TRBV7-9|TRBD1|14|TRBJ2-1
CASSPDRPPYEQFF
TGTGCCAGCAGCCCGGACAGGCCTCCTTATGAGCAGTTCTTC
>TRBV30|TRBD1|14|TRBJ1-6
CAWTGGNYNSPLHF
TGTGCCTGGACAGGGGGTAATTATAATTCACCCCTCCACTTT
>TRBV6-6|-|13|TRBJ1-1
CASSPAVNTEAFF
TGTGCCAGCAGCCCCGCAGTCAACACTGAAGCTTTCTTT
>TRBV27|TRBD1|15|TRBJ1-5
CASSFGDRSNQPQHF
TGTGCCAGCAGTTTCGGGGACAGAAGCAATCAGCCCCAGCATTTT
>TRBV6-6|TRBD1|16|TRBJ2-2
CASSWAGQGNTGELFF
TGTGCCAGCAGTTGGGCGGGACAGGGGAACACCGGGGAGCTGTTTTTT
>TRBV2|-|13|TRBJ1-5
CASIMGGDQPQHF
TGTGCCAGCATTATGGGAGGTGATCAGCCCCAGCATTTT
>TRBV2|TRBD1|15|TRBJ1-4
CASSATGVAREKLFF
TGTGCCAGCAGTGCAACAGGGGTAGCGCGTGAAAAACTGTTTTTT
>TRBV27|TRBD1|15|TRBJ2-1
CASSHRQGPYNEQFF
TGTGCCAGCAGCCATAGACAGGGTCCCTACAATGAGCAGTTCTTC
>TRBV30|-|11|TRBJ1-1
CAWQKNTEAFF
TGTGCCTGGCAGAAGAACACTGAAGCTTTCTTT
>TRBV6-1|TRBD2|14|TRBJ2-1
CATRGLVESDEQFF
TGTGCCACTAGAGGACTAGTGGAGTCGGATGAGCAGTTCTTC
>TRBV12-2|-|16|TRBJ1-4
CASRLARAETNEKLFF
TGTGCAAGTCGCTTAGCGAGGGCAGAGACTAATGAAAAACTGTTTTTT
>TRBV15|-|14|TRBJ2-2
CATSSGGGTGELFF
TGTGCCACCAGCAGTGGGGGCGGGACCGGGGAGCTGTTTTTT
>TRBV10-3|TRBD1|14|TRBJ2-7
CAISVAGGFYEQYF
TGTGCCATCAGTGTGGCAGGGGGCTTTTACGAGCAGTACTTC
>TRBV7-2|-|18|TRBJ1-5
CASSPIGGRQGGNQPQHF
TGTGCCAGCAGCCCTATAGGTGGCCGCCAAGGGGGCAATCAGCCCCAGCATTTT
>TRBV13|-|16|TRBJ2-2
CASSRRMEGSYGELFF
TGTGCCAGCAGCCGTAGGATGGAGGGATCGTACGGGGAGCTGTTTTTT
>TRBV30|-|14|TRBJ1-3
CASPIELSGNTIYF
TGTGCTTCCCCGATAGAGCTTTCTGGAAACACCATATATTTT